These 5 T cell receptor beta chains were sequenced from one sample in a study of T cell repertoires in breast cancer. During the second nested PCR, blocking oligonucleotides suppressed genes that were not paired. Using its own MiXCR run on the emulsion pairing reads, TCRdb lists one record per CDR3 protein. The data show about 40,000 distinct CDR3 sequences, less than 55% seen once. The expanded emulsion RT-PCR method captured paired alpha and beta chains from CD8+ T cells. The sample taken for sequencing was CD8+ T cells. These receptors all come from a pool of human donors with breast cancer or a healthy control (not recorded which).

The chain employs TRBV6-5 and TRBJ1-2; tentative D call: TRBD1 (5 bases). The CDR3 is 13 residues long. CDR1 is MNHEY, CDR2 SVGAGI, per germline. Trimming removed 6 bases from V and 9 bases from J, with 17 bases in between. The CDR3 reads CASSQDEGHSYTF. DNA for the CDR3: TGTGCCAGCAGCCAGGACGAGGGGCACAGCTACACCTTC.

The V gene is TRBV4-1, the J gene TRBJ2-5; 10 bases are shared with TRBD2. The length of the CDR3 is 14 residues. Germline V gene data show CDR1 as MGHRA and CDR2 as YSYEKL. The V segment lost 5 bases and the J segment 3 bases; nucleotides outside the gene matches: 3. The CDR3 loop reads CASSKLAGKETQYF. The CDR3 region has the DNA TGCGCCAGCAGCAAACTAGCGGGAAAAGAGACCCAGTACTTC.

V gene TRBV6-1 combines with J gene TRBJ2-4; tentatively, D is TRBD1 (6 bases). Trimming shortened V by 0 bases and J by 11 bases, and 11 bases separated the two germline ends. The CDR3 covers 13 residues. In germline, CDR1 is MNHNS, CDR2 SASEGT. Written as DNA, the CDR3 is TGTGCCAGCAGTGAAGCGCCCAGACAGGTTCAGTACTTC. Protein: CASSEAPRQVQYF.

The sample holds many counts of this clonotype. The J gene is TRBJ2-7, the V gene TRBV20-1, with D possibly matching TRBD2 (5 bases). CDR3 size: 14 residues. The V gene lost 5 bases and the J gene lost 6 bases, with 20 bases spanning the gap. CDR1 is DFQATT and CDR2 is SNEGSKA in the germline V gene (reference sequence). CDR3 nucleotide sequence: TGCAGTGCTGACCTAGGAGGCTCGCTCGGCGAGCAGTACTTC. Translating gives CSADLGGSLGEQYF.

The chain is built from TRBV27 and TRBJ2-7; the D gene is possibly TRBD1 (6 bases). CDR1 and CDR2 from the germline V gene are MNHEY and SMNVEV (reference sequence). Trimming cost V 7 bases and J 3 bases, with 19 bases left between them. The CDR3 has 15 residues. The DNA for the CDR3 is TGTGCCAGCATAGAATCTAAGGGACAAGGCTACGAGCAGTACTTC. Residues: CASIESKGQGYEQYF.